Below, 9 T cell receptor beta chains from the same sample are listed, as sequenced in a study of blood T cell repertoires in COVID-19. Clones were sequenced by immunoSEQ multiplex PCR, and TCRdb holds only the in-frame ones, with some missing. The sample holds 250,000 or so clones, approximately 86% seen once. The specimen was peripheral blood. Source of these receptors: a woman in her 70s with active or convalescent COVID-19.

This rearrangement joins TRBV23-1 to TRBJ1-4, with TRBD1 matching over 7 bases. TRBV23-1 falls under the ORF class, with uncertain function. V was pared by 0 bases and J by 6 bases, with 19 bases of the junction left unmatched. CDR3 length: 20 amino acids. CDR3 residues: CASSQSRRGLVWESDEKLFF. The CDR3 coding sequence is TGCGCCAGCAGTCAATCGAGGAGGGGGCTAGTCTGGGAATCGGATGAAAAACTGTTTTTT.

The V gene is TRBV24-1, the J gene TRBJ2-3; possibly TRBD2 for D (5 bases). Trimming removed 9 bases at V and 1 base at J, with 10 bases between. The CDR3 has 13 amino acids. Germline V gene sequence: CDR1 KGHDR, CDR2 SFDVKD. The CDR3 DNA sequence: TGTGCCACCCAAGAGGGCCGCACAGATACGCAGTATTTT. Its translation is CATQEGRTDTQYF.

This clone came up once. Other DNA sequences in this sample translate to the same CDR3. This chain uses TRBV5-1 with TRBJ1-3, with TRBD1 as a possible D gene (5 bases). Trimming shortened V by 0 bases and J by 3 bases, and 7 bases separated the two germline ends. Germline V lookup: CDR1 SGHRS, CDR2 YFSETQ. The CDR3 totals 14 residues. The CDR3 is CASSLGQSGNTIYF. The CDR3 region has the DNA TGCGCCAGCAGCTTGGGACAGAGTGGAAACACCATATATTTT.

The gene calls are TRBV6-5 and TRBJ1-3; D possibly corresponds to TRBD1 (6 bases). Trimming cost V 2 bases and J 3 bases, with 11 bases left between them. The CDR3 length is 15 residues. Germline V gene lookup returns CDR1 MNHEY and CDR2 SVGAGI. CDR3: CASSYGGPSGNTIYF. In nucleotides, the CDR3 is TGTGCCAGCAGTTACGGGGGCCCAAGTGGAAACACCATATATTTT.

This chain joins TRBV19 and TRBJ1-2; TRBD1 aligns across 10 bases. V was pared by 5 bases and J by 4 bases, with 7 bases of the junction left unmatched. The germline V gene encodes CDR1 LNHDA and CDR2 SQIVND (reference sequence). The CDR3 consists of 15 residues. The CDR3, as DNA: TGTGCCAGTAGTGAGGTGGGGACAGGGGCCTATGGCTACACCTTC. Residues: CASSEVGTGAYGYTF.

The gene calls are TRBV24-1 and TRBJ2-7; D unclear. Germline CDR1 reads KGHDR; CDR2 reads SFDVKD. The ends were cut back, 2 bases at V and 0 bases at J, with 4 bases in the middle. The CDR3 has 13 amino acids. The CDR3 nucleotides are TGTGCCACCAGTGATTCCATCTCCTACGAGCAGTACTTC. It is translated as CATSDSISYEQYF.

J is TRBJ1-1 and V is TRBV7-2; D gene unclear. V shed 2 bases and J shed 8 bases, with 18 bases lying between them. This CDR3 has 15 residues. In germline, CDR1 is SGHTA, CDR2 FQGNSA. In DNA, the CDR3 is TGTGCCAGCAGCTTATTTTCTAGTCCTCCGGGGGAAGCTTTCTTT. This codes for CASSLFSSPPGEAFF.

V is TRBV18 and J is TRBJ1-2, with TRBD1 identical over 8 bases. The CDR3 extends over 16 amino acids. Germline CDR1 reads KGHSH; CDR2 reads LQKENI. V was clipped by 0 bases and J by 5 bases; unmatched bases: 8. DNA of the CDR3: TGTGCCAGCTCACCACCGTCGACAGGGGTCGGGTATGGCTACACCTTC. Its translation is CASSPPSTGVGYGYTF.

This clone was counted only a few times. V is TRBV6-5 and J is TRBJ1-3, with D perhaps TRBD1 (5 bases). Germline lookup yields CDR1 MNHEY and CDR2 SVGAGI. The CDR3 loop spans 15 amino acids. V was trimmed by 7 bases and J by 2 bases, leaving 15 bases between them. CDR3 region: CASKVQGSTGNTIYF. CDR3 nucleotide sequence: TGTGCCAGCAAAGTCCAGGGCTCGACTGGAAACACCATATATTTT.